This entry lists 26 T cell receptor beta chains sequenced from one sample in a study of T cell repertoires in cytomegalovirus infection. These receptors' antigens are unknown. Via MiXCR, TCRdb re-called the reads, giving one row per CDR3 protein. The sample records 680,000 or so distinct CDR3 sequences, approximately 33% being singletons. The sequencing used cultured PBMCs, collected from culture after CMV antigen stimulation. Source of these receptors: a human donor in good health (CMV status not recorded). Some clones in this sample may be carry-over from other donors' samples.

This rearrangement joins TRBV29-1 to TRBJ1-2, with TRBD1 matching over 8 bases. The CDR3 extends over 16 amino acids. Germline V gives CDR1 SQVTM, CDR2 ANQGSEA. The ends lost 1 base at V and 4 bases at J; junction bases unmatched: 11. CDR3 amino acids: CSVEGVSRGTGYGYTF. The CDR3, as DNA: TGCAGCGTTGAAGGCGTCTCTAGGGGGACAGGCTATGGCTACACCTTC.

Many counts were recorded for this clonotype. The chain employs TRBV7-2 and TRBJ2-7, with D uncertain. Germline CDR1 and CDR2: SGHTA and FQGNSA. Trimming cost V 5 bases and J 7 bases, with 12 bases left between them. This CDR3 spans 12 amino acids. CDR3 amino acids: CASSTNGVEQYF. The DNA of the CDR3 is TGTGCCAGCAGCACCAATGGGGTGGAGCAGTACTTC.

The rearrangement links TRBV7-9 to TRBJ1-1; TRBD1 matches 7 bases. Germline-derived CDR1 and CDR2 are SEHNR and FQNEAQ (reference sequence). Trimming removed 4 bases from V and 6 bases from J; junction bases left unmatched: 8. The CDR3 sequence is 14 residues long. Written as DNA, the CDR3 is TGTGCCAGCAGCTACGGGACAGTGGGGGCTGAAGCTTTCTTT. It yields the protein CASSYGTVGAEAFF.

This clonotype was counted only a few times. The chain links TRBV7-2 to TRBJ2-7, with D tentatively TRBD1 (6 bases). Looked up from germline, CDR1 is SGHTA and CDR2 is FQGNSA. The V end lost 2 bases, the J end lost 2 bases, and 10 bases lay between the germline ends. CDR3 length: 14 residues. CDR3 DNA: TGTGCCAGCAGCTTATTGGACAGACCCTACGAGCAGTACTTC. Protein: CASSLLDRPYEQYF.

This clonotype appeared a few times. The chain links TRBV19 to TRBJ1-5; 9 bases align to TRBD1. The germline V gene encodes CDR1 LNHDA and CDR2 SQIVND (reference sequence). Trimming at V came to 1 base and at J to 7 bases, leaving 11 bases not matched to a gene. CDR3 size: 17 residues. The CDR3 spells CASSIGPGQGDYQPQHF. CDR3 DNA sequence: TGTGCCAGTAGTATAGGTCCGGGACAGGGTGACTACCAGCCCCAGCATTTT. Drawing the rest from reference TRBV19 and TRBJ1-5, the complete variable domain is DGGITQSPKYLFRKEGQNVTLSCEQNLNHDAMYWYRQDPGQGLRLIYYSQIVNDFQKGDIAEGYSVSREKKESFPLTVTSAQKNPTAFYLCASSIGPGQGDYQPQHFGDGTRLSIL.

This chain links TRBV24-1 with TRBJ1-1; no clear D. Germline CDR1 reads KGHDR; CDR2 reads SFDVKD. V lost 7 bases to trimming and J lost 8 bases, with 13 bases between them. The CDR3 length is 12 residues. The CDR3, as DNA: TGTGCCACCAGCCGCCCCAAATGGGAAGCTTTCTTT. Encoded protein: CATSRPKWEAFF.

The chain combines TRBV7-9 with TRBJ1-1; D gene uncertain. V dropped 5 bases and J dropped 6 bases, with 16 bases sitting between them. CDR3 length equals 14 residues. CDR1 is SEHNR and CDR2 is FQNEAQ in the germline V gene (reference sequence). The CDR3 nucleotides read TGTGCCAGCAGCGCTTTACCGGAGAGGCCTGAAGCTTTCTTT. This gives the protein CASSALPERPEAFF. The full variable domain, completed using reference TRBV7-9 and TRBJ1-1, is DTGVSQNPRHKITKRGQNVTFRCDPISEHNRLYWYRQTLGQGPEFLTYFQNEAQLEKSRLLSDRFSAERPKGSFSTLEIQRTEQGDSAMYLCASSALPERPEAFFGQGTRLTVV.

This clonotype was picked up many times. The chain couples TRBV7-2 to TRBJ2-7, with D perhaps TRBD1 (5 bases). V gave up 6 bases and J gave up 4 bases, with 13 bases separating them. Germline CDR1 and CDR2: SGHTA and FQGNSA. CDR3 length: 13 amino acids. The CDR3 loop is CASSWTTRYEQYF. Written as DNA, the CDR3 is TGTGCCAGCAGTTGGACAACAAGGTACGAGCAGTACTTC. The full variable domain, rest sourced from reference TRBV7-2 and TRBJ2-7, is GAGVSQSPSNKVTEKGKDVELRCDPISGHTALYWYRQSLGQGLEFLIYFQGNSAPDKSGLPSDRFSAERTGGSVSTLTIQRTQQEDSAVYLCASSWTTRYEQYFGPGTRLTVT.

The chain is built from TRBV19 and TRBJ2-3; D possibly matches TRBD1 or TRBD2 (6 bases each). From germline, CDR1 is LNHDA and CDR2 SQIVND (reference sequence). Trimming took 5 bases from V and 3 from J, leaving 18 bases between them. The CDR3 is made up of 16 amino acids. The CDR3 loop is CASSSLGGPGTDTQYF. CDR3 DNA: TGTGCCAGTAGTTCACTAGGGGGGCCGGGAACAGATACGCAGTATTTT.

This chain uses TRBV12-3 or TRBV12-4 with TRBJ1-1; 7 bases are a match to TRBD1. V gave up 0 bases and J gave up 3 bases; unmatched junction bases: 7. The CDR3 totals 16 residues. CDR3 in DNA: TGTGCCAGCAGTTTAGCGAAAACAGGGGTGGACACTGAAGCTTTCTTT. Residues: CASSLAKTGVDTEAFF.

In nucleotides, the CDR3 is TGTGCCAGTAGTCATAGGGGACTAGCGGACACTAGAGACCCCCGGGAGCTGTTTTTT. It yields the protein CASSHRGLADTRDPRELFF. The chain links TRBV19 to TRBJ2-2, with 11 positions matching TRBD2. J lost 9 bases, V lost 5 bases, and 20 bases had no gene match. The CDR3 runs to 19 residues. The germline V gene encodes CDR1 LNHDA and CDR2 SQIVND (reference sequence).

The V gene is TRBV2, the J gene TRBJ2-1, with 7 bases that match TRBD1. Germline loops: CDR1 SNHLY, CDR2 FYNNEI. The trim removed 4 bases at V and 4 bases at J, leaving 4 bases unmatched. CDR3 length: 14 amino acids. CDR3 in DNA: TGTGCCAGCAGTGGGGACAGCGAGTACAATGAGCAGTTCTTC. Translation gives CASSGDSEYNEQFF.

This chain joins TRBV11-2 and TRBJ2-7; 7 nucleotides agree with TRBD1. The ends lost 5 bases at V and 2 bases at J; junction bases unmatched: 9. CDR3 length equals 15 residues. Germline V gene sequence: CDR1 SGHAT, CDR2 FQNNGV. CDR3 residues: CASSTRDSLAYEQYF. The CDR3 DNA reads TGTGCCAGCAGCACCCGGGACAGCTTAGCCTACGAGCAGTACTTC.

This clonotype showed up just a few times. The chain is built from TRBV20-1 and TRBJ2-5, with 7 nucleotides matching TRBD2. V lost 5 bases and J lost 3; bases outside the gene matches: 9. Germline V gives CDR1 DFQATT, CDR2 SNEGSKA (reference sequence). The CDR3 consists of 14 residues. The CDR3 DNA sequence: TGCAGTGCTGGGCGGGGGACCGAGGAAGAGACCCAGTACTTC. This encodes CSAGRGTEEETQYF.

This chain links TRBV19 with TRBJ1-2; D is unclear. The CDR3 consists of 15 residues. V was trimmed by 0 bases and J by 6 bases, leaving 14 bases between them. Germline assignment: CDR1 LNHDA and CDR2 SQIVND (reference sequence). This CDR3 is CASSIDPLTTNGYTF. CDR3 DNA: TGTGCCAGTAGTATAGATCCCTTGACGACAAATGGCTACACCTTC.

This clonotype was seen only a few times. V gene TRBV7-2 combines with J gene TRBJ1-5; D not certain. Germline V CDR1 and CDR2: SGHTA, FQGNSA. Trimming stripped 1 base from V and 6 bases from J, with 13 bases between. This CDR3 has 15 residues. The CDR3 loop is CASSLGGLGSQPQHF. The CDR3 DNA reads TGTGCCAGCAGCTTAGGAGGTTTGGGGAGTCAGCCCCAGCATTTT.

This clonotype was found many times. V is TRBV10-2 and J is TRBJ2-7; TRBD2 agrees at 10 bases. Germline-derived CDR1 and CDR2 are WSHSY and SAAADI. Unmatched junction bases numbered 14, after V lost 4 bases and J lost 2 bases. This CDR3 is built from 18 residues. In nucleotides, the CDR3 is TGCGCCAGCAGTGTGCCAACTAGCGGGAAAACTCCCACCTACGAGCAGTACTTC. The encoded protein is CASSVPTSGKTPTYEQYF.

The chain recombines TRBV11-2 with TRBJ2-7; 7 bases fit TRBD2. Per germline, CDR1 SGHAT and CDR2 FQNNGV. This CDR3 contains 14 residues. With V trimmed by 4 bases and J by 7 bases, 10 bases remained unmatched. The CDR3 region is CASSSPGRGGEQYF. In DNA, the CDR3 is TGTGCCAGCAGCTCCCCCGGGCGGGGAGGGGAGCAGTACTTC.

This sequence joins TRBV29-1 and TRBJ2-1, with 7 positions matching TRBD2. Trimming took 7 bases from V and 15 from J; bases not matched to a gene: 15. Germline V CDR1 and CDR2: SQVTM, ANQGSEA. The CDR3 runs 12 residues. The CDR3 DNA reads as TGCAGCGCCGGAACAGCAACTAGCGTGCCGTTCTTC. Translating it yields CSAGTATSVPFF.

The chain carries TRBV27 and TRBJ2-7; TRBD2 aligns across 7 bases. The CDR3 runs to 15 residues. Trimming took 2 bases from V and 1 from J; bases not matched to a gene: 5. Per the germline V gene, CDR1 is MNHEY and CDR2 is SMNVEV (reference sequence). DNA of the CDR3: TGTGCCAGCAGTTTAACAGCGGGGTCTTCCTACGAGCAGTACTTC. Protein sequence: CASSLTAGSSYEQYF.

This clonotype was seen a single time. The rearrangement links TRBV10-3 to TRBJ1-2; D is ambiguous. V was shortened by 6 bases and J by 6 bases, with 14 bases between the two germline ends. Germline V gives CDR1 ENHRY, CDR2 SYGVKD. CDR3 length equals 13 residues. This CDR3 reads CAISETQGDGYTF. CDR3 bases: TGTGCCATCAGCGAGACGCAAGGTGATGGCTACACCTTC.

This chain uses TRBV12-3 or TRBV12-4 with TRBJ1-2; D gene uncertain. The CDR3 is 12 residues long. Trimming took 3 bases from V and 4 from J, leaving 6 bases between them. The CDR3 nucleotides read TGTGCCAGCAGTTTTGAGAGCTATGGCTACACCTTC. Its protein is CASSFESYGYTF.

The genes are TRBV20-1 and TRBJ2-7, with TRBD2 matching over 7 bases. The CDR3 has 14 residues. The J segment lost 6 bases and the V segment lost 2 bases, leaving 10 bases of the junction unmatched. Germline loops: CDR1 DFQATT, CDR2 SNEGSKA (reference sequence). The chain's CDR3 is CSARTSDRAAEQYF. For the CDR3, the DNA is TGCAGTGCTAGAACTAGCGACCGGGCGGCCGAGCAGTACTTC.

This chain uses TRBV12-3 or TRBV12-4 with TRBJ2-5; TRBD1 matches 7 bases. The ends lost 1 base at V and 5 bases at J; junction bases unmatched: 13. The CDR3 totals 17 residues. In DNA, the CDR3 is TGTGCCAGCAGTTTAGAGGCCAGGGGGTCCCGAGGGGAGACCCAGTACTTC. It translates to CASSLEARGSRGETQYF.

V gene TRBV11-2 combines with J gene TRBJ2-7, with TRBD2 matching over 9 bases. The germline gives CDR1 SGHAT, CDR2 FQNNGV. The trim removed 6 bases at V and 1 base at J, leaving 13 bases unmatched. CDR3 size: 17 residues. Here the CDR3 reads CASRQLRGGRESYEQYF. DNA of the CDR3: TGTGCCAGCAGACAATTGCGGGGCGGGAGGGAATCCTACGAGCAGTACTTC.

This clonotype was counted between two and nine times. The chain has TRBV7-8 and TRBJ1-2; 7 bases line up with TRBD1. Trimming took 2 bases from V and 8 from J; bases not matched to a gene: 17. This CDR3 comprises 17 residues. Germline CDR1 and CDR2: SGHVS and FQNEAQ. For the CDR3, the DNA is TGTGCCAGCAGCTTAACGACCCTCCGCCCCACAGGGGCCGGCTACACCTTC. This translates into CASSLTTLRPTGAGYTF. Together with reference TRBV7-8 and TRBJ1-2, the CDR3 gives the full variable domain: GAGVSQSPRYKVAKRGQDVALRCDPISGHVSLFWYQQALGQGPEFLTYFQNEAQLDKSGLPSDRFFAERPEGSVSTLKIQRTQQEDSAVYLCASSLTTLRPTGAGYTFGSGTRLTVV.